This T cell receptor beta chain is drawn from a study of cytomegalovirus exposure and HLA in healthy donors. A remark on this clone: Its antigen is undetermined.

Overall study results and limits: Later analysis identified about 17,000 TCR beta sequences associated with HLA alleles, using a false discovery rate threshold of 0.05. Relative to equally common others, HLA-associated TCR beta chains showed greater clonal expansion in a later analysis. Specificity for CMV antigens was confirmed in vitro for a few of the CMV-associated chains. In an earlier analysis, productive rearrangement rates for most beta V segments clustered near 87% or 30%.

CDR1 is SGDLS and CDR2 is YYNGEE in the germline V gene. This CDR3 has 19 residues. Between the trimmed V and J ends, which lost 0 bases and 0 bases, there was a span of 19 bases. The PCR contained 60 Vbeta and 13 Jbeta primers. Generated by immunoSEQ multiplex PCR, the TCRdb table keeps only in-frame clones and is missing some. Of tens of thousands of clones in the sample, 85% to 90% were seen once. The chain employs TRBV9 and TRBJ1-3, with D possibly matching TRBD1 (6 bases). Input material: PBMCs. The sequence came from a woman aged 25 to 45 in good health and CMV-seropositive. CDR3 sequence reads: CASSVVPGGGLTSGNTIYF. In DNA, the CDR3 is TGTGCCAGCAGCGTAGTCCCCGGGGGGGGCCTAACCTCTGGAAACACCATATATTTT.